Presented here are 29 T cell receptor beta chains from one specimen sequenced in a study of somatic mutations in cytotoxic T cells in rheumatoid arthritis (TCRdb year 2017). The library relied on the immunoSEQ multiplex PCR assay. What TCRdb holds here is the immuneACCESS table cut down to in-frame rearrangements. Part of the clones is not present; checked against another copy, under half of the missing clones reflect an unresolved V gene, and the others are unexplained. In all, the sample holds roughly 9,800 clones, and around nine tenths of those were seen once. Of the sample, over 11% is held by the ten largest clones. Sequencing was performed on CD8+ T cells sorted from blood. All receptors come from a woman aged 18-29 years with rheumatoid arthritis.

This chain uses TRBV4-3 with TRBJ2-3; 7 nucleotides match TRBD1. With V trimmed by 4 bases and J by 2 bases, 9 bases remained unmatched. Germline values: CDR1 LGHNA, CDR2 YSLEER. This CDR3 comprises 16 residues. The CDR3 spells CASSPLPGTDTDTQYF. As DNA, the CDR3 is TGCGCCAGCAGCCCCCTCCCCGGGACAGACACAGATACGCAGTATTTT.

The rearrangement links TRBV27 to TRBJ2-7; D ambiguous. CDR1 is MNHEY, CDR2 SMNVEV, per germline (reference sequence). The length of the CDR3 is 16 residues. Trimming removed 8 bases from V and 4 bases from J, with 24 bases in between. CDR3 amino acids: CASGSRISSAPYEQYF. For the CDR3, the DNA is TGTGCCAGCGGGTCTAGGATCAGCAGCGCCCCTTACGAGCAGTACTTC.

J is TRBJ2-5 and V is TRBV27, with TRBD2 matching over 11 bases. The J call may be mistaken, given a closer DNA end match to TRBJ2-7. The germline V gene encodes CDR1 MNHEY and CDR2 SMNVEV (reference sequence). The CDR3 extends over 14 amino acids. The CDR3 DNA follows: TGTGCCAGCAGTACTAGCGGGAGCTCCTACGAGCAGTACTTC. Residues: CASSTSGSSYEQYF.

The chain recombines TRBV4-3 with TRBJ2-5, with 9 positions matching TRBD2. The V gene's germline CDR1 is LGHNA and CDR2 YSLEER. This CDR3 is built from 16 residues. V lost 0 bases and J lost 1; bases outside the gene matches: 3. CDR3 sequence (DNA): TGCGCCAGCAGCCAAGACCGAGCGGGGGGCCAAGAGACCCAGTACTTC. Encoded protein: CASSQDRAGGQETQYF.

The chain couples TRBV27 to TRBJ2-5; 10 bases map to TRBD2. The germline CDR1 and CDR2 sequences are MNHEY and SMNVEV (reference sequence). The ends lost 1 base at V and 2 bases at J; junction bases unmatched: 4. This CDR3 comprises 16 residues. CDR3 nucleotide sequence: TGTGCCAGCAGTTTATTAGCGGGAGGCCGTCAAGAGACCCAGTACTTC. This codes for CASSLLAGGRQETQYF.

V is TRBV9 and J is TRBJ2-1; D perhaps matches TRBD2 (7 bases). This CDR3 has 16 amino acids. From germline, CDR1 is SGDLS and CDR2 YYNGEE. The germline V and J ends were trimmed by 0 bases and 1 base, with 11 bases remaining between them. The CDR3 bases are TGTGCCAGCAGCGTAGTAGGGGGGGGTTCCTACAATGAGCAGTTCTTC. This codes for CASSVVGGGSYNEQFF.

The CDR3 DNA follows: TGTGCCAGCAGTTTCGGCAGGACAGGGGGCTACGAGCAGTACTTC. It codes for CASSFGRTGGYEQYF. The J gene is TRBJ2-7, the V gene TRBV27; 10 bases match TRBD1. The V gene's germline CDR1 is MNHEY and CDR2 SMNVEV (reference sequence). The junction had 5 bases not matched to a gene; V was cut back by 3 bases and J by 3 bases. CDR3 length: 15 amino acids.

The chain recombines TRBV29-1 with TRBJ2-5; 7 positions agree with TRBD2. V lost 4 bases and J lost 7; bases outside the gene matches: 0. Germline CDR1 SQVTM, CDR2 ANQGSEA. The CDR3 extends over 10 amino acids. CDR3 in amino acids: CSVGGGTQYF. The CDR3 DNA is TGCAGCGTTGGGGGGGGGACCCAGTACTTC.

This chain uses TRBV9 with TRBJ1-1, with D possibly being TRBD1 (5 bases). The V gene's germline CDR1 is SGDLS and CDR2 YYNGEE. V was clipped by 3 bases and J by 3 bases, with 15 bases between them. The CDR3 sequence is 15 residues long. CDR3 DNA: TGTGCCAGCAGCGCGGAAGGGGTAGAGTACACTGAAGCTTTCTTT. Its protein product is CASSAEGVEYTEAFF.

V usage is TRBV27 and J usage is TRBJ2-5; a weak D match, TRBD1 (5 bases). This CDR3 spans 14 amino acids. Trimming removed 3 bases from V and 4 bases from J, with 12 bases in between. Germline V gives CDR1 MNHEY, CDR2 SMNVEV (reference sequence). The DNA of the CDR3 is TGTGCCAGCAGTTTCCAGGGTGGACGAGAGACCCAGTACTTC. Its translation: CASSFQGGRETQYF.

This clone appeared once. The chain has TRBV9 and TRBJ2-3, with D perhaps TRBD1 (6 bases). Germline CDR1 reads SGDLS; CDR2 reads YYNGEE. CDR3 length: 16 residues. The V end lost 2 bases, the J end lost 0 bases, and 13 bases lay between the germline ends. Here the CDR3 DNA reads TGTGCCAGCAGCGTTTCTGGTGGGGGCAGCACAGATACGCAGTATTTT. Translated, it gives CASSVSGGGSTDTQYF.

V usage is TRBV5-6 and J usage is TRBJ1-3, with 7 bases fitting TRBD1. Germline V lookup: CDR1 SGHDT, CDR2 YYEEEE. This CDR3 is 18 amino acids long. The V and J ends lost 0 bases and 3 bases, in that order; junction bases with no gene match: 12. The chain's CDR3 is CASSLVGGQVLIGNTIYF. The CDR3 DNA reads as TGTGCCAGCAGCTTGGTAGGAGGACAGGTACTGATTGGAAACACCATATATTTT.

This clone has only one observation. This chain joins TRBV9 and TRBJ2-3, with TRBD2 matching over 10 bases. This CDR3 comprises 18 residues. V dropped 3 bases and J dropped 1; count of bases not matched to a gene: 11. Germline CDR1 reads SGDLS; CDR2 reads YYNGEE. CDR3 coding DNA: TGTGCCAGCAGCGCGGGACTAGCGCGGGGGGCCCGCACAGATACGCAGTATTTT. This sequence encodes CASSAGLARGARTDTQYF.

The chain employs TRBV27 and TRBJ2-7; D call uncertain. Germline values: CDR1 MNHEY, CDR2 SMNVEV (reference sequence). The length of the CDR3 is 16 residues. Trimming took off 6 bases at V and 4 bases at J, with 22 bases between the two ends. This CDR3 reads CASRSRISSAPYEQYF. The CDR3 DNA reads as TGTGCCAGCAGGTCTAGGATCAGCAGCGCCCCTTACGAGCAGTACTTC.

This clone was recorded once. The CDR3 nucleotides read TGTGCCAGCTGTTTTGCACCGCGTTCGGGACAGTGGGGCAATCAGCCCCAGCATTTT. It is translated as CASCFAPRSGQWGNQPQHF. V gene TRBV7-3 combines with J gene TRBJ1-5; TRBD1 matches at 7 bases. This CDR3 has 19 residues. The germline CDR1 and CDR2 sequences are SGHTA and FQGTGA. The V gene end was trimmed by 8 bases and the J gene end by 2 bases; junction bases not matched to a gene: 21.

The rearrangement joins TRBV9 to TRBJ2-7, with D possibly TRBD2 on 6 matching bases. Deletions cut 3 bases from V and 3 bases from J, with 16 bases between. This CDR3 is 15 amino acids long. The germline V gene has CDR1 SGDLS and CDR2 YYNGEE. In DNA, the CDR3 is TGTGCCAGCAGCGGTCGGGGAGGAGGCTTCTACGAGCAGTACTTC. Translating it yields CASSGRGGGFYEQYF.

V gene TRBV14 combines with J gene TRBJ1-1, with a weak D call TRBD1 (6 bases). This CDR3 comprises 13 residues. V shed 5 bases and J shed 5 bases, with 12 bases lying between them. The V gene's germline CDR1 is SGHDN and CDR2 FVKESK. In nucleotides, the CDR3 is TGTGCCAGCAGCAAAACAGGGTTGACTGAAGCTTTCTTT. Translation: CASSKTGLTEAFF. Supplemented by reference TRBV14 and TRBJ1-1, the full variable domain reads EAGVTQFPSHSVIEKGQTVTLRCDPISGHDNLYWYRRVMGKEIKFLLHFVKESKQDESGMPNNRFLAERTGGTYSTLKVQPAELEDSGVYFCASSKTGLTEAFFGQGTRLTVV.

This chain connects TRBV7-2 to TRBJ2-1, with 12 nucleotides matching TRBD2. This CDR3 is 14 amino acids long. The V segment lost 6 bases and the J segment 6 bases; nucleotides outside the gene matches: 3. CDR1 and CDR2 (germline): SGHTA, FQGNSA. In DNA form, the CDR3 reads TGTGCCAGCAGTCTAGCGGGGGGGCTCAATGAGCAGTTCTTC. It specifies CASSLAGGLNEQFF.

This rearrangement joins TRBV9 to TRBJ2-1, with D perhaps TRBD2 (6 bases). Germline loops: CDR1 SGDLS, CDR2 YYNGEE. V gave up 0 bases and J gave up 7 bases, with 11 bases separating them. This CDR3 contains 14 residues. CDR3 sequence (DNA): TGTGCCAGCAGCGTAGGACGGGGGTTGAATGAGCAGTTCTTC. Translated, it gives CASSVGRGLNEQFF.

The sample holds one count of this clone. This rearrangement joins TRBV9 to TRBJ1-1; possibly TRBD1 for D (6 bases). The germline CDR1 and CDR2 sequences are SGDLS and YYNGEE. V shed 0 bases and J shed 5 bases, with 14 bases lying between them. This CDR3 region has 15 residues. This CDR3 is CASSVGRGTGTEAFF. The CDR3 DNA follows: TGTGCCAGCAGCGTAGGTCGGGGCACAGGGACTGAAGCTTTCTTT.

The V and J genes are TRBV7-2 and TRBJ2-7; D is uncertain. The germline V gene has CDR1 SGHTA and CDR2 FQGNSA. The CDR3 has 13 amino acids. V was cut by 6 bases and J by 2 bases, with 11 bases left in between. The DNA of the CDR3 is TGTGCCAGCAGTTCCCCAGACACCTACGAGCAGTACTTC. Protein sequence: CASSSPDTYEQYF.

The sample holds one count of this clone. The gene calls are TRBV5-1 and TRBJ2-7, with D possibly TRBD1 on 6 matching bases. Germline V gene lookup returns CDR1 SGHRS and CDR2 YFSETQ. V was clipped by 4 bases and J by 1 base, with 21 bases between them. The CDR3 has 17 amino acids. CDR3 coding DNA: TGCGCCAGCAGCGTGCCACAGGGAAGCGGCTCTTCCTACGAGCAGTACTTC. It translates to CASSVPQGSGSSYEQYF.

The V and J genes are TRBV7-8 and TRBJ2-5, with D maybe TRBD2 (6 bases). V was cut by 4 bases and J by 4 bases, with 10 bases left in between. Germline loops: CDR1 SGHVS, CDR2 FQNEAQ. There are 13 residues in the CDR3. The CDR3, as DNA: TGTGCCAGCAGCTGGGGGGATAGAGAGACCCAGTACTTC. This encodes CASSWGDRETQYF.

Remarks on this clone: The sample carries other DNA sequences with the same CDR3. This chain uses TRBV5-1 with TRBJ2-1; a weak D match, TRBD2 (7 bases). From germline, CDR1 is SGHRS and CDR2 YFSETQ. Trimming pared 4 bases from V and 3 bases from J, leaving 17 bases between. The CDR3 runs to 16 residues. Here the CDR3 DNA reads TGCGCCAGCAGCAGTAAGGCGGGGGCAAACTACAATGAGCAGTTCTTC. Translating it yields CASSSKAGANYNEQFF.

The chain uses TRBV29-1 and TRBJ2-7, with 7 nucleotides matching TRBD2. V gave up 0 bases and J gave up 5 bases; unmatched junction bases: 16. CDR1 SQVTM and CDR2 ANQGSEA come from the germline V gene. The CDR3 length is 17 residues. The CDR3 sequence is CSVEDPGDAGVANEQYF. As DNA, the CDR3 is TGCAGCGTTGAAGACCCGGGGGACGCGGGAGTAGCGAACGAGCAGTACTTC.

This sequence joins TRBV27 and TRBJ1-2; D uncertain. The ends were cut back, 2 bases at V and 5 bases at J, with 9 bases in the middle. The CDR3 consists of 13 residues. Germline V gene sequence: CDR1 MNHEY, CDR2 SMNVEV (reference sequence). The DNA for the CDR3 is TGTGCCAGCAGTTTAGGGGAGAGTTATGGCTACACCTTC. It yields the protein CASSLGESYGYTF.

With respect to this clone: One junction end does not reproduce the germline sequence, and a read error may be involved. The chain is built from TRBV27 and TRBJ2-7; 8 nucleotides agree with TRBD2. The V gene's germline CDR1 is MNHEY and CDR2 SMNVEV (reference sequence). The CDR3 is made up of 13 amino acids. CDR3 sequence: CTSSGGGPYEQYF. CDR3 sequence (DNA): TGTACCAGTTCCGGGGGGGGCCCCTACGAGCAGTACTTC.

The chain carries TRBV9 and TRBJ1-2; 7 bases map to TRBD1. The V gene end was trimmed by 0 bases and the J gene end by 4 bases; junction bases not matched to a gene: 15. This CDR3 has 18 amino acids. Germline CDR1 SGDLS, CDR2 YYNGEE. The CDR3 sequence is CASSVGSRDDRERYGYTF. The CDR3 DNA follows: TGTGCCAGCAGCGTAGGATCTCGGGATGACAGGGAACGCTATGGCTACACCTTC.

The CDR3 is CASSGGETGGLWGYTF. The CDR3 DNA follows: TGTGCCAGCAGCGGTGGGGAGACAGGGGGGCTATGGGGCTACACCTTC. The chain combines TRBV7-9 with TRBJ1-2; 9 bases align to TRBD1. In germline, CDR1 is SEHNR, CDR2 FQNEAQ (reference sequence). CDR3 size: 16 residues. The V gene end was trimmed by 5 bases and the J gene end by 8 bases; junction bases not matched to a gene: 15.